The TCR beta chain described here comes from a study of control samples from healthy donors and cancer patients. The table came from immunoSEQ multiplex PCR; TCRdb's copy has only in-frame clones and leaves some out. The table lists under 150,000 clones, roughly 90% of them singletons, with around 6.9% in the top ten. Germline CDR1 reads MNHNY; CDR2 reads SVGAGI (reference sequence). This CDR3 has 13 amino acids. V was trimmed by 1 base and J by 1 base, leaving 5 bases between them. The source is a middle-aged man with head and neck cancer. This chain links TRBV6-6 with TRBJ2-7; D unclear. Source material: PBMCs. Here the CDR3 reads CASSYYGSYEQYF. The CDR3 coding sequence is TGTGCCAGCAGTTACTACGGTTCCTACGAGCAGTACTTC.